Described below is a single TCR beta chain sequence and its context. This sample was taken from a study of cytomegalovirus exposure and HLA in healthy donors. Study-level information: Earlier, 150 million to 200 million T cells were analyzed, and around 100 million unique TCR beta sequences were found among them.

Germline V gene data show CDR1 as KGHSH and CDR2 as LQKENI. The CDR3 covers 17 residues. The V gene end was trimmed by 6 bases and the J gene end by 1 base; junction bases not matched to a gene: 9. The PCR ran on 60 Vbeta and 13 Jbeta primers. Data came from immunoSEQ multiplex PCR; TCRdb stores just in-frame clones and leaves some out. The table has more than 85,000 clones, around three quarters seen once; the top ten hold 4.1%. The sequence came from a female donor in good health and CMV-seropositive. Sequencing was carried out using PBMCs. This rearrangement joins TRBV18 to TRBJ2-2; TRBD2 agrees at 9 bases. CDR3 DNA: TGTGCCAGCTCCCTCACCTTAGCGGGAGAGAACACCGGGGAGCTGTTTTTT. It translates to CASSLTLAGENTGELFF.